The 27 T cell receptor beta chains below all came from one sample that was sequenced in a study of cytomegalovirus exposure and HLA in healthy donors. PCR employed 60 Vbeta and 13 Jbeta primers. Clones were read by immunoSEQ multiplex PCR, and TCRdb kept only the in-frame ones, dropping some. This table holds about 58,000 clones. The sample taken for sequencing was PBMCs. These receptors all come from a woman younger than 35 in good health and CMV-seronegative.

The DNA for the CDR3 is TGTGCCAGCAGCGCCCCCCTGGCGGGGAGGGTTGGTAGCTACACCTTC. This sequence encodes CASSAPLAGRVGSYTF. The chain is built from TRBV9 and TRBJ1-2; D not resolved. Germline CDR1 SGDLS, CDR2 YYNGEE. V gave up 3 bases and J gave up 9 bases, with 24 bases separating them. This CDR3 comprises 16 residues.

This chain uses TRBV5-6 with TRBJ2-1; D unclear. V dropped 2 bases and J dropped 10 bases, with 7 bases sitting between them. Per the germline V gene, CDR1 is SGHDT and CDR2 is YYEEEE. CDR3 length: 11 residues. CDR3 sequence: CASSFRVEQFF. Here the CDR3 DNA reads TGTGCCAGCAGCTTCCGCGTCGAGCAGTTCTTC. Supplemented by reference TRBV5-6 and TRBJ2-1, the full variable domain reads DAGVTQSPTHLIKTRGQQVTLRCSPKSGHDTVSWYQQALGQGPQFIFQYYEEEERQRGNFPDRFSGHQFPNYSSELNVNALLLGDSALYLCASSFRVEQFFGPGTRLTVL.

This chain joins TRBV29-1 and TRBJ1-1; D may be TRBD1 (6 bases). The V and J ends lost 7 bases and 1 base respectively, with 10 bases between them. There are 12 residues in the CDR3. Looked up from germline, CDR1 is SQVTM and CDR2 is ANQGSEA. The CDR3 sequence is CSGGHPNTEAFF. CDR3 coding DNA: TGCAGCGGGGGACACCCGAACACTGAAGCTTTCTTT. The entire variable domain, with the rest obtained from reference TRBV29-1 and TRBJ1-1, is as follows: SAVISQKPSRDICQRGTSLTIQCQVDSQVTMMFWYRQQPGQSLTLIATANQGSEATYESGFVIDKFPISRPNLTFSTLTVSNMSPEDSSIYLCSGGHPNTEAFFGQGTRLTVV.

This chain connects TRBV18 to TRBJ1-2; possible D gene TRBD1, 6 bases. This CDR3 contains 16 residues. V lost 0 bases to trimming and J lost 2 bases, with 13 bases between them. CDR1 is KGHSH and CDR2 is LQKENI in the germline V gene. The CDR3 coding sequence is TGTGCCAGCTCACCACCGGACAGTCTTTTAAACTATGGCTACACCTTC. This codes for CASSPPDSLLNYGYTF.

The chain couples TRBV11-2 to TRBJ1-2; 11 bases match TRBD1. In germline, CDR1 is SGHAT, CDR2 FQNNGV. With 0 bases clipped from V and 4 bases from J, the junction kept 4 bases outside the gene matches. CDR3 length equals 16 residues. The CDR3 nucleotides are TGTGCCAGCAGCTTAGATGGGGGGACAGGGGGCTATGGCTACACCTTC. Amino acids: CASSLDGGTGGYGYTF.

This chain links TRBV6-5 with TRBJ2-5; D remains unclear. The CDR3 is 15 residues long. CDR1 is MNHEY and CDR2 is SVGAGI in the germline V gene. Trimming removed 0 bases at V and 2 bases at J, with 10 bases between. Written as DNA, the CDR3 is TGTGCCAGCAGTTACTCAGAGGTCCTTCAAGAGACCCAGTACTTC. The encoded protein is CASSYSEVLQETQYF.

In the case of this clone: One end of the junction does not line up with germline, which may come from a read error. The chain is built from TRBV5-1 and TRBJ1-2, with 8 bases matching TRBD1. There are 14 residues in the CDR3. The V gene's germline CDR1 is SGHRS and CDR2 YFSETQ. The CDR3 coding sequence is TGCGCCAGCAGTTTGGAGGGACAGGACTATGGCTACACCTTC. Its translation is CASSLEGQDYGYTF.

This chain joins TRBV5-1 and TRBJ2-3; 9 bases map to TRBD1. Germline values: CDR1 SGHRS, CDR2 YFSETQ. V lost 9 bases and J lost 4; bases outside the gene matches: 9. The CDR3 extends over 14 amino acids. In nucleotides, the CDR3 is TGCGCCACCCGGGAACAGGGGGCATCAGATACGCAGTATTTT. This translates into CATREQGASDTQYF.

The chain recombines TRBV10-3 with TRBJ2-2; TRBD1 aligns across 8 bases. CDR1 ENHRY and CDR2 SYGVKD come from the germline V gene. Trimming removed 1 base from V and 7 bases from J; junction bases left unmatched: 5. The CDR3 runs to 15 residues. The CDR3 spells CAISEYGQGDGELFF. The CDR3 nucleotides are TGTGCCATCAGTGAGTATGGACAGGGCGACGGGGAGCTGTTTTTT.

The chain carries TRBV5-3 and TRBJ2-3; weak D call: TRBD1 (6 bases). TRBV5-3 is annotated as an ORF whose role is uncertain. Trimming took off 7 bases at V and 2 bases at J, with 14 bases between the two ends. The CDR3 length is 14 residues. The CDR3 reads CARGSDRNTDTQYF. The CDR3 coding sequence is TGTGCCAGAGGCTCGGACAGAAACACAGATACGCAGTATTTT.

This CDR3 reads CASRAGFGSGYGYTF. CDR3 in DNA: TGCGCCAGCAGGGCAGGGTTCGGGAGCGGCTATGGCTACACCTTC. The chain recombines TRBV5-1 with TRBJ1-2, with D tentatively TRBD1 (5 bases). Germline V gene data show CDR1 as SGHRS and CDR2 as YFSETQ. This CDR3 is built from 15 residues. Trimming pared 5 bases from V and 4 bases from J, leaving 18 bases between.

The chain employs TRBV11-2 and TRBJ2-1; TRBD1 aligns across 8 bases. Germline CDR1 is SGHAT and CDR2 is FQNNGV. Germline trimming cut 1 base from V and 2 bases from J; bases unmatched to any gene: 10. CDR3 length equals 18 residues. In nucleotides, the CDR3 is TGTGCCAGCAGCTTAGGAACCCTCGGACAGGGACCCTACAATGAGCAGTTCTTC. This gives the protein CASSLGTLGQGPYNEQFF.

V is TRBV15 and J is TRBJ1-6, with 10 bases fitting TRBD1. Per germline, CDR1 LNHNV and CDR2 YYDKDF (reference sequence). CDR3 size: 14 residues. Trimming at V came to 1 base and at J to 15 bases, leaving 6 bases not matched to a gene. Here the CDR3 reads CATSRGQGAHYLHF. The CDR3 DNA reads as TGTGCCACCAGCAGAGGACAGGGGGCCCACTACCTCCACTTT.

The chain carries TRBV5-1 and TRBJ2-3; D is unclear. This CDR3 is built from 14 residues. Between the trimmed V and J ends, which lost 0 bases and 5 bases, there was a span of 10 bases. Per the germline V gene, CDR1 is SGHRS and CDR2 is YFSETQ. DNA of the CDR3: TGCGCCAGCAGCTTGGGTTCAGTTTTAGATACGCAGTATTTT. Its protein product is CASSLGSVLDTQYF.

The chain recombines TRBV5-6 with TRBJ2-7; tentatively, D is TRBD2 (5 bases). The CDR3 contains 14 residues. Trimming removed 4 bases from V and 3 bases from J, with 14 bases in between. Looked up from germline, CDR1 is SGHDT and CDR2 is YYEEEE. CDR3 sequence (DNA): TGTGCCAGCAGCCGTGAGTTCGACTACTACGAGCAGTACTTC. Protein sequence: CASSREFDYYEQYF.

This chain links TRBV7-8 with TRBJ2-7; 11 bases are a match to TRBD1. Germline CDR1 SGHVS, CDR2 FQNEAQ. The ends lost 4 bases at V and 6 bases at J; junction bases unmatched: 2. The CDR3 spans 13 residues. CDR3 nucleotides: TGTGCCAGCAGCTCCGGGACAGGGGGCGAGCAGTACTTC. Translated: CASSSGTGGEQYF.

The chain links TRBV4-1 to TRBJ1-2; D unclear. Germline assignment: CDR1 MGHRA and CDR2 YSYEKL. This CDR3 spans 16 amino acids. Trimming removed 0 bases from V and 5 bases from J, with 16 bases in between. In DNA form, the CDR3 reads TGCGCCAGCAGCCAAGATGCCAGGCCGATTATATATGGCTACACCTTC. This codes for CASSQDARPIIYGYTF.

Written as DNA, the CDR3 is TGTGCCTGGAGTCGACTCAACGAGCAGTACTTC. Residues: CAWSRLNEQYF. The chain has TRBV30 and TRBJ2-7; D is ambiguous. V dropped 2 bases and J dropped 5 bases, with 7 bases sitting between them. This CDR3 spans 11 amino acids. Germline-derived CDR1 and CDR2 are GTSNPN and SVGIG (reference sequence).

The V and J genes are TRBV5-1 and TRBJ1-1; D is unresolved. V was shortened by 3 bases and J by 2 bases, with 11 bases between the two germline ends. Germline CDR1 SGHRS, CDR2 YFSETQ. This CDR3 is 14 amino acids long. CDR3 in amino acids: CASSSGVLNTEAFF. CDR3 coding DNA: TGCGCCAGCAGCTCCGGGGTCCTCAACACTGAAGCTTTCTTT.

The chain uses TRBV29-1 and TRBJ1-2; 7 positions match TRBD1. Germline assignment: CDR1 SQVTM and CDR2 ANQGSEA. Trimming cost V 2 bases and J 7 bases; bases outside gene matches: 7. This CDR3 has 13 residues. As DNA, the CDR3 is TGCAGCGTTGAAAGGGGGCAAATTGGTGGCTACACCTTC. This codes for CSVERGQIGGYTF.

J is TRBJ2-7 and V is TRBV9, with D possibly matching TRBD2 (5 bases). This CDR3 has 17 residues. In germline, CDR1 is SGDLS, CDR2 YYNGEE. The ends were cut back, 0 bases at V and 5 bases at J, with 21 bases in the middle. Here the CDR3 reads CASSVVSSAGPGDEQYF. In DNA, the CDR3 is TGTGCCAGCAGCGTAGTAAGTAGTGCGGGTCCCGGCGACGAGCAGTACTTC.

This chain's CDR3 is CASSEARNYGYTF. The CDR3 nucleotides are TGTGCCAGCAGTGAGGCCCGAAACTATGGCTACACCTTC. This chain links TRBV2 with TRBJ1-2, with D hard to call. CDR3 length: 13 amino acids. V shed 3 bases and J shed 2 bases, with 7 bases lying between them. In germline, CDR1 is SNHLY, CDR2 FYNNEI.

The chain links TRBV6-5 to TRBJ1-5; TRBD1 matches at 7 bases. Germline CDR1 and CDR2: MNHEY and SVGAGI. The CDR3 has 15 residues. Losses at the gene ends were 4 bases for V and 4 bases for J; bases not matched to a gene: 7. CDR3 in DNA: TGTGCCAGCAGTTCATCAGGGGGGTGGAATCAGCCCCAGCATTTT. Residues: CASSSSGGWNQPQHF.

The chain couples TRBV25-1 to TRBJ1-3; 7 positions match TRBD1. Germline assignment: CDR1 MGHDK and CDR2 SYGVNS. V lost 8 bases, J lost 2 bases, and 0 bases stayed unmatched. The CDR3 contains 12 residues. The CDR3 DNA reads as TGTGCCAGCCAGGGGGCTGGAAACACCATATATTTT. Translating gives CASQGAGNTIYF.

This chain connects TRBV7-8 to TRBJ1-5; possible D gene TRBD1, 6 bases. Trimming removed 4 bases from V and 8 bases from J, with 15 bases in between. The CDR3 spans 14 residues. Germline loops: CDR1 SGHVS, CDR2 FQNEAQ. The CDR3 DNA sequence: TGTGCCAGCAGCTCACACAGGGTTGACAAGCCCCAGCATTTT. Protein product: CASSSHRVDKPQHF.

This chain uses TRBV4-1 with TRBJ1-2; D perhaps matches TRBD1 (6 bases). Trimming left V 1 base short and J 2 bases short, with 20 bases between. Germline loops: CDR1 MGHRA, CDR2 YSYEKL. CDR3 length: 18 amino acids. The CDR3 bases are TGCGCCAGCAGCCAAGCGGGAGGTAAGCGGGACATCAACTATGGCTACACCTTC. Translating gives CASSQAGGKRDINYGYTF.

The chain's CDR3 is CASSSGFSTTGELFF. In nucleotides, the CDR3 is TGTGCCAGCAGTTCAGGGTTTTCGACCACCGGGGAGCTGTTTTTT. This rearrangement joins TRBV28 to TRBJ2-2, with D possibly being TRBD1 (5 bases). Trimming pared 4 bases from V and 4 bases from J, leaving 13 bases between. This CDR3 is built from 15 residues. Germline V lookup: CDR1 MDHEN, CDR2 SYDVKM. Full variable domain (rest looked up from reference TRBV28 and TRBJ2-2): DVKVTQSSRYLVKRTGEKVFLECVQDMDHENMFWYRQDPGLGLRLIYFSYDVKMKEKGDIPEGYSVSREKKERFSLILESASTNQTSMYLCASSSGFSTTGELFFGEGSRLTVL.